This paragraph covers one TCR beta chain sequence. Its antigen specificity is not known. Qualities for individual bases were not recorded, and no much larger clone is one base off. The data were obtained in a study of T cell responses to AZD1222 COVID-19 vaccine (dated by TCRdb to the early 2020s). The study in broad terms: AZD1222 recipients given second doses at about 4 weeks or at about 12 weeks were pooled, since spike-specific TCR depth and breadth were not found to differ between the two schedules. Trial participants were enrolled by age into 18-55, 56-69 and 70-plus year subgroups, with roughly 160, 29 and 62 TCR-sequenced participants respectively. A total of 233 trial participants underwent TCR sequencing, of whom 207 received two doses of AZD1222 and some 26 received two doses of the MenACWY control vaccine. Results the study describes overall, beyond this receptor: CD4 TCRs associated with the vaccine covered the entire spike protein, and the dominant responses were in regions 160-218 and 743-854. After two AZD1222 doses, spike-specific TCR breadth and depth were significantly higher than at day 0 and than in MenACWY recipients. Participants were mostly white British, with more females than males. The authors suggested clonal diversity may have been underestimated. Nearly half of unique spike-specific TCRs reportedly recognized epitopes outside regions mutated in the B.1.351 and B.1.1.7 variants. Conclusions about previously exposed vaccinees were limited because only six AZD1222 recipients were SARS-CoV-2 seropositive at baseline. Because no day 14 peak-response samples were available, the repertoires could be characterized only after the peak T cell response. In the small 56-69-year group, the increase in depth fell short of significance, most likely because of low power.

The CDR3 regions of human TCRbeta chains were analyzed by immunosequencing. As for the authors' bioinformatics: Repertoire TCRs were matched against a reference library of SARS-CoV-2-specific TCRs generated with the MIRA antigen-specificity platform. Breadth meant the fraction of unique TCRs that were SARS-CoV-2-associated, whereas depth meant the fraction of total T cells that were SARS-CoV-2-associated. Each spike-specific TCR was assigned to its reactive spike region and to a CD4 or CD8 class using the MIRA data. Log10-transformed breadth and depth values were compared by one-way ANOVA with Sidak's multiple comparisons tests. The table was pulled from immuneACCESS by TCRdb, which kept in-frame rearrangements only. Such tables lose some clones; where checked, under half of the loss comes from unresolved V genes, and the rest has no known cause. Clone size and the V and J calls come from that table; the DNA yielded D and trimming. This sample gives 100,000 to 150,000 clones in total; about 89% of them show up just once. Of the sample, more than 9% falls within the top ten clones.

CDR1 and CDR2 were assigned from the germline V gene (reference sequence) as PRHDT and FYEKMQ. Trimming leaves V shorter by 7 bases and J shorter by 4 bases, with the junction holding 6 bases beyond the gene matches. CDR3 length: 16 amino acids, cysteine to phenylalanine. Only the CDR3 DNA stays, 48 bases, in frame from base 1. The time point label, as the study defines it: baseline before first vaccination. Vaccinee samples were obtained from the UK trials COV001 and COV002, which included a single-blind randomized controlled phase 2/3 trial of AZD1222 (ChAdOx1 nCoV-19) in healthy adults. Trial participant PBMC samples were collected at day 0 and day 28 after the second dose for TCRbeta chain sequencing.

Specimen: peripheral blood, collected on day 0 of AZD1222 vaccination. This chain joins TRBV13 to TRBJ2-6, with 11 bases aligning to TRBD2. The source of this sequence is an adult in good health. The DNA sequence reads TGTGCCAGCAAAGTAGCGGGGGGGCAAGGGGCCAACGTCCTGACTTTC. This yields the protein CASKVAGGQGANVLTF.